This passage covers 7 T cell receptor beta chains from one sample sequenced in a study of blood T cell repertoires in COVID-19. TCRdb's table, derived via immunoSEQ multiplex PCR, lists solely in-frame clones and lacks some. The repertoire holds roughly 240,000 clones, with approximately 90% as singletons. Sequencing was performed on PBMCs or T cells enriched from blood (not recorded which). Receptors originate from a woman in her 40s with acute COVID-19.

The V and J genes are TRBV18 and TRBJ2-7, with D unclear. Trimming shortened V by 3 bases and J by 5 bases, and 14 bases separated the two germline ends. The CDR3 is 14 amino acids. Looked up from germline, CDR1 is KGHSH and CDR2 is LQKENI. In nucleotides, the CDR3 is TGTGCCAGCTCACCGATTAGAAACCTGCACGAGCAGTACTTC. Protein: CASSPIRNLHEQYF.

The chain employs TRBV6-5 and TRBJ2-3; possible D gene TRBD1, 6 bases. With 6 bases removed from V and 0 bases from J, the gap between germline ends came to 13 bases. The V gene's germline CDR1 is MNHEY and CDR2 SVGAGI. This CDR3 is built from 15 residues. The CDR3 here is CASSPGDISTDTQYF. CDR3 DNA sequence: TGTGCCAGCAGCCCAGGGGACATCAGCACAGATACGCAGTATTTT.

This sequence joins TRBV3-1 (or the pseudogene TRBV3-2) and TRBJ2-3; TRBD2 aligns across 7 bases. Germline loops: CDR1 LGHDT, CDR2 YNNKEL (reference sequence). V dropped 1 base and J dropped 5; count of bases not matched to a gene: 9. The CDR3 is made up of 16 amino acids. This chain's CDR3 is CASSQVAGTNLDTQYF. Here the CDR3 DNA reads TGTGCCAGCAGCCAAGTCGCTGGGACTAATCTAGATACGCAGTATTTT.

The chain recombines TRBV2 with TRBJ2-7; TRBD2 matches 14 bases. Unmatched junction bases numbered 5, after V lost 5 bases and J lost 5 bases. This CDR3 contains 15 residues. The germline V gene has CDR1 SNHLY and CDR2 FYNNEI. The CDR3 sequence is CASSSGLAGVHEQYV. As DNA, the CDR3 is TGTGCCAGCAGTTCGGGACTAGCGGGAGTGCACGAGCAGTACGTC.

This clone occurred a few times. The V gene is TRBV5-4, the J gene TRBJ1-2; D possibly corresponds to TRBD1 (6 bases). The CDR3 has 14 residues. The germline V gene has CDR1 SGHNT and CDR2 YYREEE (reference sequence). Trimming stripped 0 bases from V and 4 bases from J, with 10 bases between. The CDR3 sequence: CASSLAGQTYGYTF. In DNA, the CDR3 is TGTGCCAGCAGCTTGGCCGGACAGACCTATGGCTACACCTTC.

This rearrangement joins TRBV5-4 to TRBJ1-1; TRBD1 might be the D (6 bases). The V gene's germline CDR1 is SGHNT and CDR2 YYREEE (reference sequence). Trimming took off 0 bases at V and 6 bases at J, with 15 bases between the two ends. The CDR3 has 15 amino acids. For the CDR3, the DNA is TGTGCCAGCAGCTTGGTCCCACAGGGTTTCGCTGAAGCTTTCTTT. The encoded protein is CASSLVPQGFAEAFF. Filled out from reference TRBV5-4 and TRBJ1-1, the complete variable domain reads ETGVTQSPTHLIKTRGQQVTLRCSSQSGHNTVSWYQQALGQGPQFIFQYYREEENGRGNFPPRFSGLQFPNYSSELNVNALELDDSALYLCASSLVPQGFAEAFFGQGTRLTVV.

V and J are TRBV11-3 and TRBJ2-2; 7 nucleotides align to TRBD2. The CDR3 contains 17 residues. The V gene end was trimmed by 5 bases and the J gene end by 5 bases; junction bases not matched to a gene: 14. Germline CDR1 SGHNT, CDR2 YENEEA. CDR3 sequence (DNA): TGTGCCAGCAGCCATATGAAAGCGGGATTAGGTACCGGGGAGCTGTTTTTT. Protein: CASSHMKAGLGTGELFF. Full variable domain (missing parts from reference TRBV11-3 and TRBJ2-2): EAGVVQSPRYKIIEKKQPVAFWCNPISGHNTLYWYLQNLGQGPELLIRYENEEAVDDSQLPKDRFSAERLKGVDSTLKIQPAELGDSAVYLCASSHMKAGLGTGELFFGEGSRLTVL.